The entry below describes one T cell receptor (beta chain). Its antigen is undetermined. The data were taken from a study of cytomegalovirus exposure and HLA in healthy donors. PCR involved 60 Vbeta and 13 Jbeta primers. The data were produced by immunoSEQ multiplex PCR, yet TCRdb's version contains in-frame clones alone and is incomplete. Its clone listing holds about 55,000 clones. CDR3 size: 15 residues. Germline loops: CDR1 MNHNY, CDR2 SVGAGI (reference sequence). Trimming took 4 bases from V and 12 from J, leaving 22 bases between them. Points from the study as a whole: The availability of immune exposure information extended only to CMV serostatus.

What was sequenced was PBMCs. This chain uses TRBV6-6 with TRBJ2-1; a possible D gene is TRBD2 (5 bases). The sequence came from a man in his forties or fifties in good health and CMV-seropositive. The CDR3 sequence: CASSSLDRGNVRQFF. CDR3 DNA sequence: TGTGCCAGCAGTTCGCTAGATCGGGGAAATGTGCGGCAGTTCTTC.